Sequencing of this T cell receptor (beta chain) was carried out in a study of cytomegalovirus exposure and HLA in healthy donors. Study as a whole: Among the approximately 370 donors who were genotyped, approximately 84% fell in the genetic ancestry cluster that is associated with self-reported Caucasian donors.

Overall study findings and caveats: Association of a missense DCLRE1C variant with TCR beta V- and J-gene trimming was reported in a later analysis. Using a false discovery rate of 0.05, a later analysis showed that approximately 17,000 TCR beta sequences were associated with HLA alleles. In all likelihood, a cluster of highly shared sequence variants was a sequencing artifact.

The PCR ran on 60 Vbeta and 13 Jbeta primers. Profiled with immunoSEQ multiplex PCR; TCRdb holds only in-frame clones, not every one. The sample consists of about 140,000 clones, just over 65% of them appearing once. With regard to this clone: Its antigen is unknown.

V trimming: 5 bases; J trimming: 5 bases; junction bases outside the gene matches: 8. Germline CDR1 is SGHAT and CDR2 is FQNNGV. This CDR3 is built from 15 residues. Source material: PBMCs. This sequence joins TRBV11-2 and TRBJ2-1; 8 nucleotides match TRBD1. The origin of this receptor is a woman between 55 and 75 years old in good health and CMV-seronegative. CDR3 nucleotide sequence: TGTGCCAGCAGCCCACGGACAGGGACAGACAATGAGCAGTTCTTC. Translating gives CASSPRTGTDNEQFF.